This T cell receptor beta chain comes out of a study of CD8+ T cells in alopecia areata. General study findings and limits: Sequencing of scalp samples also includes resident alphabeta T cells from normal skin.

Lesional scalp punch biopsies and peripheral blood were collected from alopecia areata patients. cDNA serving as the sequencing template came from extracted, reverse transcribed RNA. The protocol was immunoSEQ multiplex PCR, while the TCRdb copy is restricted to in-frame clones and leaves out a portion. The sample carries approximately 34,000 clones, approximately 60% recorded once. As to this clone: The target antigen is unknown.

Germline V CDR1 and CDR2: MNHNY, SVGAGI (reference sequence). The CDR3 is made up of 14 amino acids. The trim removed 5 bases at V and 1 base at J, leaving 2 bases unmatched. The specimen sequenced was NKG2D-high CD8+ T cells sorted from blood. This receptor was identified in a human donor with alopecia areata. The chain uses TRBV6-6 and TRBJ2-3; the match to TRBD2 covers 8 bases. CDR3 DNA: TGTGCCAGCAGTCGGCGGGGGGGCACAGATACGCAGTATTTT. Translating it yields CASSRRGGTDTQYF.